The sequence of this TCR beta chain was determined in a study of early T cells in non-severe SARS-CoV-2 infection. At the level of the study: It was bulk RNA from unsorted whole blood that was sequenced, and the chains were unpaired.

The protocol attached unique molecular identifiers to individual cDNA molecules. Each CDR3 protein gets one entry after TCRdb re-called the 5' RACE reads with MiXCR. The sample contains more than 65,000 distinct CDR3 sequences, 4.6% of which appear only once. The CDR3 is 14 residues long. The germline V gene encodes CDR1 DFQATT and CDR2 SNEGSKA (reference sequence). V was pared by 6 bases and J by 2 bases, with 17 bases between. This clonotype was observed many times. This specimen was whole blood, taken at baseline. The chain joins TRBV20-1 to TRBJ2-7; D is uncertain. The sequence was obtained from an adult who was a healthcare worker with PCR-confirmed SARS-CoV-2 infection or an uninfected control (not recorded which). The donor label of this sample is uncertain. The CDR3 is CSARSLLGAYEQYF. The CDR3 nucleotides are TGCAGTGCCCGCAGTCTGCTAGGAGCCTACGAGCAGTACTTC.